Described below is a single T cell receptor (beta chain) sequence and its context. This record belongs to a study of blood T cell repertoires in COVID-19. At the level of the study: PBMCs, B-cell-depleted T cells, or T cells were the source of the cDNA or gDNA that made up the material.

CDR3 length: 16 residues. V lost 4 bases and J lost 4; bases outside the gene matches: 4. Germline CDR1 is MDHEN and CDR2 is SYDVKM. The method was immunoSEQ multiplex PCR; TCRdb's version includes in-frame clones alone and lacks a portion of them. The sample lists roughly 65,000 clones, over 80% seen once, with about two fifths in the top ten. The chain couples TRBV28 to TRBJ2-1; 13 bases are a match to TRBD2. The receptor was isolated from a human donor in a cohort sampled during active COVID-19. The specimen was peripheral blood. CDR3 in amino acids: CASSSRTSGGYNEQFF. The CDR3 nucleotides read TGTGCCAGCAGTTCCCGGACTAGCGGGGGATACAATGAGCAGTTCTTC.